This T cell receptor (beta chain) was captured by sequencing in a study of post-analysis software for immune sequencing data. Study-wide results and caveats: Five or six TRBV segments, including TRBV5-6, TRBV5-1 and TRBV20-1, were more frequent in patients than controls.

This clonotype has a handful of counts. Antigen unknown. This CDR3 has 13 residues. Germline V lookup: CDR1 SQVTM, CDR2 ANQGSEA. Trimming shortened V by 7 bases and J by 0 bases, and 9 bases separated the two germline ends. Unique molecular identifiers were built into the TCR beta cDNA libraries. TCRdb redid the calling of the PCR reads with MiXCR, one entry per CDR3 protein. Of 600,000 to 750,000 distinct CDR3 sequences in the sample, more than 50% were seen once. Sequencing was done on a sample of blood. The chain has TRBV29-1 and TRBJ1-4; no clear D gene. This TCR was sampled from a girl aged 2 to 9 with multiple sclerosis. In DNA, the CDR3 is TGCAGCGCCTATAAAGCAACTAATGAAAAACTGTTTTTT. Translating it yields CSAYKATNEKLFF.